This T cell receptor beta chain derives from a study of regulatory T cells in long-lasting Graves disease. Study results and limitations: Only peripheral blood was studied, not thyroid tissue. Persistent patients shared 2,741 public clonotypes among themselves. Newly diagnosed patients shared fewer, at roughly 900. Persistent disease samples used TRBV28, TRBJ1-2 and TRBJ2-5 preferentially.

Time point here: newly diagnosed GD, antithyroid drugs for less than 3 months. From PBMCs, RNA was extracted and then used to make the TCR library. A blood draw put 8 to 10 milliliters of peripheral blood into EDTA tubes. The V gene lost 5 bases and the J gene lost 0 bases, with 17 bases spanning the gap. Germline V gene lookup returns CDR1 MNHEY and CDR2 SMNVEV (reference sequence). The CDR3 is 16 residues long. iRepertoire HTBI primers and Arm-PCR of CDR3 regions built TCR beta libraries. Each CDR3 protein gets one entry after TCRdb re-called the multiplex PCR reads with MiXCR. Here the sample spans roughly 410,000 distinct CDR3 sequences, 15% being singletons. This clonotype has ten or more counts. Antigen unknown. In addition, the sample was reused for a study of T cells in Graves' hyperthyroidism and ophthalmopathy.

The specimen was peripheral blood mononuclear cells (PBMCs), collected at new diagnosis, from a patient treated with antithyroid drugs. This receptor was identified in a woman between 35 and 50 years old with Graves disease. The chain has TRBV27 and TRBJ2-7; no definite D call. The CDR3 spells CASSLTGPRSSYEQYF. Written as DNA, the CDR3 is TGTGCCAGCAGTCTCACCGGGCCAAGGAGCTCCTACGAGCAGTACTTC.